This is a list of T cell receptor beta chains from one sample in a study of shared clonotypes between healthy human individuals. Data came from immunoSEQ multiplex PCR; TCRdb stores just in-frame clones and leaves some out. The sample contains 490,000 or so clones, 75% to 85% of which appear only once. Sequencing was done on a sample of PBMCs. These receptors all stem from a middle-aged woman in good health. Some clones in this sample may be carry-over from other donors' samples. Both conserved end residues are part of each CDR3. A D gene is named only where the DNA matches it firmly. Some rows mark clone size as missing; the rest say once, few, many or name a class of expanded clone.

v_call	d_call	clone_size	j_call	cdr3_aa	cdr3_nt
TRBV6-1	-	few	TRBJ2-6	CASRFDGANVLTF	TGTGCCAGTAGGTTCGACGGGGCCAACGTCCTGACTTTC
TRBV13	TRBD2	-	TRBJ2-3	CASSPRLAGFTDTQYF	TGTGCCAGCAGCCCGCGGCTAGCGGGATTCACAGATACGCAGTATTTT
TRBV13	TRBD1	-	TRBJ2-2	CASSPNPYRDRGLDGRVDGELFF	TGTGCCAGCAGCCCTAACCCCTACCGGGACAGGGGGCTTGACGGGAGGGTTGACGGGGAGCTGTTTTTT
TRBV10-2	-	-	TRBJ1-4	CASRRGTATNEKLFF	TGCGCCAGCAGGAGGGGGACTGCAACTAATGAAAAACTGTTTTTT
TRBV5-4	TRBD2	once	TRBJ2-1	CASSSGMAGRANNEQFF	TGTGCCAGCAGCTCTGGGATGGCCGGGAGGGCCAACAATGAGCAGTTCTTC
TRBV7-3	-	-	TRBJ1-4	CASSFLPGEKLFF	TGTGCCAGCAGCTTTTTACCGGGGGAAAAACTGTTTTTT
TRBV19	-	-	TRBJ1-5	CASPEEGSNQPQHF	TGTGCCAGCCCAGAGGAGGGCAGCAATCAGCCCCAGCATTTT
TRBV11-2	TRBD1	-	TRBJ2-7	CASRPGQGSYEQYF	TGTGCCAGCAGACCGGGACAGGGCTCCTACGAGCAGTACTTC
TRBV6-5	-	once	TRBJ1-2	CASRKPGSYGYTF	TGTGCCAGCAGGAAACCGGGCAGCTATGGCTACACCTTC
TRBV5-1	-	-	TRBJ1-3	CASSPMDSSGNTIYF	TGCGCCAGCAGCCCGATGGACTCCTCTGGAAACACCATATATTTT
TRBV6-5	-	-	TRBJ2-5	CASSYPGHEETQYF	TGTGCCAGCAGTTACCCGGGTCATGAAGAGACCCAGTACTTC
TRBV4-2	TRBD2	-	TRBJ2-1	CASSLGLAGRNEQFF	TGTGCCAGCAGCCTGGGACTAGCGGGAAGGAATGAGCAGTTCTTC
TRBV18	TRBD2	-	TRBJ2-7	CASSPKLAGGIYEQYF	TGTGCCAGCTCACCCAAACTAGCGGGAGGGATCTACGAGCAGTACTTC
TRBV2	TRBD2	-	TRBJ2-2	CASRGTSGSGTGELFF	TGTGCCAGCAGGGGGACTAGCGGGAGTGGCACCGGGGAGCTGTTTTTT
TRBV6-6	TRBD2	-	TRBJ2-7	CASSPSGRANDEQYF	TGTGCCAGCAGTCCTAGCGGGAGGGCCAATGACGAGCAGTACTTC
TRBV30	-	many	TRBJ1-3	CAWSPGENTIYF	TGTGCCTGGTCGCCGGGAGAGAACACCATATATTTT
TRBV19	TRBD1	-	TRBJ1-1	CASNRGGWLNTEAFF	TGTGCCAGTAACAGAGGGGGCTGGCTGAACACTGAAGCTTTCTTT